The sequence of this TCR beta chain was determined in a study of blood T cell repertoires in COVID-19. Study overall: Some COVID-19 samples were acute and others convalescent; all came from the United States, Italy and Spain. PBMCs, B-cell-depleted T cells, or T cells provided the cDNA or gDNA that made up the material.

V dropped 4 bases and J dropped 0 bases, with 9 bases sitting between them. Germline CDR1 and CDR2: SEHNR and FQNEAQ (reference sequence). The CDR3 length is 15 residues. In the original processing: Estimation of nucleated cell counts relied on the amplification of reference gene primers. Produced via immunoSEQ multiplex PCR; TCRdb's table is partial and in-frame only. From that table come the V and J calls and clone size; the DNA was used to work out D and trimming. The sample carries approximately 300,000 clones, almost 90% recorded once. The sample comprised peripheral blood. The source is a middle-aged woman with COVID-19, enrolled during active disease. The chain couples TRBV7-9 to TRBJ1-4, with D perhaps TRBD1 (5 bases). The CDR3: CASSWTQATNEKLFF. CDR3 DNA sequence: TGTGCCAGCAGCTGGACACAAGCAACTAATGAAAAACTGTTTTTT.